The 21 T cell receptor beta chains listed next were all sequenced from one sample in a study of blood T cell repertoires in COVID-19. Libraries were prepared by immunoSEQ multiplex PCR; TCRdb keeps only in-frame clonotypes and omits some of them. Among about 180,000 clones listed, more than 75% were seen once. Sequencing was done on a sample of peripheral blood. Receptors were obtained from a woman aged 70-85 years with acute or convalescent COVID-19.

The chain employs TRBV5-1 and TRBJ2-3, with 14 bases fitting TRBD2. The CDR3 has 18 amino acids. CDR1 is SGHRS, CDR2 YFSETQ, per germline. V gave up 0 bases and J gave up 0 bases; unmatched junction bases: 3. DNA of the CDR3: TGCGCCAGCAGCTTGGGACTAGCGGGGGGGTATAGCACAGATACGCAGTATTTT. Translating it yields CASSLGLAGGYSTDTQYF.

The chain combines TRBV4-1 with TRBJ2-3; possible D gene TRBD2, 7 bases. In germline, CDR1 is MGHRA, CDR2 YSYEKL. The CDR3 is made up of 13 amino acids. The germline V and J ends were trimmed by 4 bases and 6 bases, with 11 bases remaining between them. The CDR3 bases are TGCGCCAGCAGCCCGTGGGGGGGCGATACGCAGTATTTT. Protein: CASSPWGGDTQYF.

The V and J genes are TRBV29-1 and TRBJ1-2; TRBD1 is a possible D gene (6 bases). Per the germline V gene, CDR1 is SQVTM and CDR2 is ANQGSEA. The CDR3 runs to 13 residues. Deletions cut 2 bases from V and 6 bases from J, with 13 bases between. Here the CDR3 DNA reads TGCAGCGTTGAACTTCAGGGGCGGAATGGCTACACCTTC. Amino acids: CSVELQGRNGYTF.

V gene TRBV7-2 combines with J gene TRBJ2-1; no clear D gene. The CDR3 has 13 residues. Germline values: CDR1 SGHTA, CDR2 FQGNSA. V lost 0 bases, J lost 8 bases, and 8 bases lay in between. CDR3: CASSLARRDEQFF. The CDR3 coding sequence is TGTGCCAGCAGCTTAGCGCGTCGCGATGAGCAGTTCTTC.

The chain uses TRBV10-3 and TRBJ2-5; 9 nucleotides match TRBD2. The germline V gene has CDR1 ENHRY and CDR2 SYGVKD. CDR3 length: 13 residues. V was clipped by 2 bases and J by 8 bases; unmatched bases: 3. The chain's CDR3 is CAISEPGLATQYF. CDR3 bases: TGTGCCATCAGTGAGCCGGGACTAGCCACCCAGTACTTC.

The CDR3 coding sequence is TGTGCCAGTAGTCCACATAAGGAGGAGACCCAGTACTTC. Translating gives CASSPHKEETQYF. The V gene is TRBV19, the J gene TRBJ2-5; no clear D gene. The CDR3 is 13 residues long. V lost 5 bases, J lost 5 bases, and 12 bases lay in between. Germline values: CDR1 LNHDA, CDR2 SQIVND (reference sequence).

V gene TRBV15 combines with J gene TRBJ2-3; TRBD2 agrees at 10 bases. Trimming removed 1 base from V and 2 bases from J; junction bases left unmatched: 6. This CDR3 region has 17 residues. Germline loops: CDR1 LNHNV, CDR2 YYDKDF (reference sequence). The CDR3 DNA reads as TGTGCCACCAGCAGAGGAGGAGCGGGAGGGCCCACAGATACGCAGTATTTT. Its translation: CATSRGGAGGPTDTQYF.

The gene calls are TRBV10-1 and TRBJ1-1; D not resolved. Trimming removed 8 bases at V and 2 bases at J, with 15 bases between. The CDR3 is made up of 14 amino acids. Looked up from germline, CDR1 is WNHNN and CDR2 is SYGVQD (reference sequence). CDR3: CASLSQALNTEAFF. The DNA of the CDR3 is TGCGCCAGCCTCTCTCAGGCCTTAAACACTGAAGCTTTCTTT.

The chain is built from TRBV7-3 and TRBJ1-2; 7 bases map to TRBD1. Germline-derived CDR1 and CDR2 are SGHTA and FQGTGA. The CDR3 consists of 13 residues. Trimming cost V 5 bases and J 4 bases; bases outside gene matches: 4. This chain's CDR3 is CASSIGQAYGYTF. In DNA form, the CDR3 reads TGTGCCAGCAGCATAGGACAGGCCTATGGCTACACCTTC.

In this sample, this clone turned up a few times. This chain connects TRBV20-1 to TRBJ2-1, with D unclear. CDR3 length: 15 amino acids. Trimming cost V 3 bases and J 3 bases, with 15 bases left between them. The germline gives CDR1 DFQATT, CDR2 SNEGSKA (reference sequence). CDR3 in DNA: TGCAGTGCTAGTTATGGGCAACACGGCTACAATGAGCAGTTCTTC. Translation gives CSASYGQHGYNEQFF.

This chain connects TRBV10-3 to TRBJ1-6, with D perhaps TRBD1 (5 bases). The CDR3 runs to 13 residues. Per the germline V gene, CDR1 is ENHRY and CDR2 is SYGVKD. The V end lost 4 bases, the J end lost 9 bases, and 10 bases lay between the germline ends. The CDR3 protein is CAISGSGSSPLHF. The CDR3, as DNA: TGTGCCATCAGTGGGTCAGGGAGTTCACCCCTCCACTTT.

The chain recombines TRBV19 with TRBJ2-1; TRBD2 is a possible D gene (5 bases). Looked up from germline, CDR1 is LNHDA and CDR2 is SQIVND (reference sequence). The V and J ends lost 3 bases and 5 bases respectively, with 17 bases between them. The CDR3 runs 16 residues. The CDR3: CASSIRTHRINNEQFF. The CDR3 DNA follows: TGTGCCAGTAGTATCCGGACTCATAGAATCAACAATGAGCAGTTCTTC.

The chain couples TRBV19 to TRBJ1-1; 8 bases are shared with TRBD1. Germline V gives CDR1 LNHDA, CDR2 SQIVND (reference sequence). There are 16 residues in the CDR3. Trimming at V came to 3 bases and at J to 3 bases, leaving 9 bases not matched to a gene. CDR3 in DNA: TGTGCCAGTAGTATTCAGGGGGCGAGGTCGGACACTGAAGCTTTCTTT. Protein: CASSIQGARSDTEAFF.

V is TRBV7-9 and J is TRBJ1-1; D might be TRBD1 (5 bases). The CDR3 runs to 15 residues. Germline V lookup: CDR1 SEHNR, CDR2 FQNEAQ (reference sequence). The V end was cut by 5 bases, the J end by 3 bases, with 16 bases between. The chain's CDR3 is CASSTPPGLDTEAFF. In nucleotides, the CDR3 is TGTGCCAGCAGCACCCCCCCAGGGCTGGACACTGAAGCTTTCTTT.

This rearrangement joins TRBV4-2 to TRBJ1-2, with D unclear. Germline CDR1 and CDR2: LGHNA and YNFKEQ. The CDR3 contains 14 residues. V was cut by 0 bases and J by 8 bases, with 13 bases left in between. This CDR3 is CASSQDPVSGGYTF. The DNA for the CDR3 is TGTGCCAGCAGCCAAGATCCCGTTTCGGGGGGCTACACCTTC.

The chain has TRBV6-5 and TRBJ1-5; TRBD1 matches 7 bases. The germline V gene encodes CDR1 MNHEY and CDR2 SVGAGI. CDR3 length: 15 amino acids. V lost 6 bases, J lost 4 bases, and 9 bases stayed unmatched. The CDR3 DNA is TGTGCCAGCAGCCCCGATTCAGGGGGTAATCAGCCCCAGCATTTT. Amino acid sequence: CASSPDSGGNQPQHF.

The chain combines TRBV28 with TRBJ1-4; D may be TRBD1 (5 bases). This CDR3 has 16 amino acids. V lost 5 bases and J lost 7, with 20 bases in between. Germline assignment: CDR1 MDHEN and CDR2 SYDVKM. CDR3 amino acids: CASSRPEGSRGEKLFF. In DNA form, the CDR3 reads TGTGCCAGCAGTCGGCCCGAGGGGTCGCGGGGTGAAAAACTGTTTTTT.

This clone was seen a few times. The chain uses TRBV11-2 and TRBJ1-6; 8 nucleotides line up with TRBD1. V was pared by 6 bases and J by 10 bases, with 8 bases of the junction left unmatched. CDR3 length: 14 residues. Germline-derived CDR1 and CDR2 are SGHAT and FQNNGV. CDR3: CASSSNRGNSPLHF. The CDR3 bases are TGTGCCAGCAGTTCGAACAGGGGGAACTCACCCCTCCACTTT.

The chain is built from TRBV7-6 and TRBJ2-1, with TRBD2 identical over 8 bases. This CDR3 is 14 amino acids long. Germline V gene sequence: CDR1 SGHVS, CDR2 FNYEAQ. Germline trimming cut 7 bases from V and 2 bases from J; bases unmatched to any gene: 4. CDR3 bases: TGTGCCAGCAACCACGGGGGGGCCTACAATGAGCAGTTCTTC. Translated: CASNHGGAYNEQFF.

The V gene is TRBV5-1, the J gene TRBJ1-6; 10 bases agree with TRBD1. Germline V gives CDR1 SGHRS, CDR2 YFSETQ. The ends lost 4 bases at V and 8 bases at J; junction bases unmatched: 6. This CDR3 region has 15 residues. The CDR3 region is CASSTHGQGDSPLHF. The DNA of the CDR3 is TGCGCCAGCAGCACCCATGGACAGGGGGATTCACCCCTCCACTTT. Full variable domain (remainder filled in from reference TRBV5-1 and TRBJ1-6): KAGVTQTPRYLIKTRGQQVTLSCSPISGHRSVSWYQQTPGQGLQFLFEYFSETQRNKGNFPGRFSGRQFSNSRSEMNVSTLELGDSALYLCASSTHGQGDSPLHFGNGTRLTVT.

This CDR3 reads CASSPLRAETQYF. The CDR3 nucleotides are TGTGCCAGCTCACCACTCAGGGCCGAGACCCAGTACTTC. V is TRBV18 and J is TRBJ2-5, with D possibly TRBD1 on 5 matching bases. The CDR3 length is 13 residues. Germline V gene sequence: CDR1 KGHSH, CDR2 LQKENI. V lost 1 base to trimming and J lost 5 bases, with 8 bases between them. Combining the CDR3 with reference TRBV18 and TRBJ2-5 gives the whole variable domain NAGVMQNPRHLVRRRGQEARLRCSPMKGHSHVYWYRQLPEEGLKFMVYLQKENIIDESGMPKERFSAEFPKEGPSILRIQQVVRGDSAAYFCASSPLRAETQYFGPGTRLLVL.